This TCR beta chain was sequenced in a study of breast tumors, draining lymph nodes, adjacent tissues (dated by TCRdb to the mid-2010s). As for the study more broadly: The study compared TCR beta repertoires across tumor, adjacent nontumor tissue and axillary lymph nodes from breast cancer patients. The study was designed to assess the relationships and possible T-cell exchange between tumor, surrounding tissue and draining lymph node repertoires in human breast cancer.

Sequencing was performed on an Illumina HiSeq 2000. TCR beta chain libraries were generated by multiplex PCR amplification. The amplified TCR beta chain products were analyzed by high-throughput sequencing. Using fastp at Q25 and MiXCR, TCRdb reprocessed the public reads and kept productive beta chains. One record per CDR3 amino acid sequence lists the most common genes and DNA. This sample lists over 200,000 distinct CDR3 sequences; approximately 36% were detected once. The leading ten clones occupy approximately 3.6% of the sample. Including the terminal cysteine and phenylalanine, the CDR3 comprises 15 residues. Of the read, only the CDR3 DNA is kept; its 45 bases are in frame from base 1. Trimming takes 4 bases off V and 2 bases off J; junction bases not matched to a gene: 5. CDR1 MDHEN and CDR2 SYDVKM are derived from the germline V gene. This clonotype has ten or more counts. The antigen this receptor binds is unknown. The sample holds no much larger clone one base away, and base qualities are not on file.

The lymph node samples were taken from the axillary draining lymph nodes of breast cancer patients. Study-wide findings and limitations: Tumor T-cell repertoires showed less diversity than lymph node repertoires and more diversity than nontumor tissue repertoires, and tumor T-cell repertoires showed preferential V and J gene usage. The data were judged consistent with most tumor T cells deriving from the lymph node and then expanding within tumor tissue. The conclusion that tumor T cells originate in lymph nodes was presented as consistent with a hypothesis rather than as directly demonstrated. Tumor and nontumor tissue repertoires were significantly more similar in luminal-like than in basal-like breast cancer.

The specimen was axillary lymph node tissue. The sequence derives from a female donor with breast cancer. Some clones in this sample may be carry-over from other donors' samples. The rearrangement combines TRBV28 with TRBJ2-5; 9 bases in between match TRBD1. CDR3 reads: CASSSQGTGQETQYF. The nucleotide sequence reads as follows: TGTGCCAGCAGTTCCCAAGGGACAGGGCAAGAGACCCAGTACTTC.